Listed here are 2 T cell receptor beta chains from one sample, sequenced in a study of shared clonotypes between healthy human individuals. Sequencing was performed with immunoSEQ multiplex PCR; in TCRdb, only in-frame clones are kept and a portion is missing. This repertoire shows about a million clones, under 80% found once; its top ten account for approximately 1.5%. Sequenced input: memory CD4+ T cells sorted from blood. Subset indicated: CD45RA-negative fraction. All receptors derive from a young man in good health.

The CDR3 nucleotides read TGTGCCATCAGTGTTTTGGGGGATAGGAATGAGCAGTTCTTC. Translation gives CAISVLGDRNEQFF. The chain employs TRBV10-3 and TRBJ2-1; D could derive from TRBD1 or TRBD2 (5 bases each). The CDR3 runs to 14 residues. Germline values: CDR1 ENHRY, CDR2 SYGVKD. V was clipped by 4 bases and J by 7 bases, with 14 bases between them.

The chain uses TRBV7-2 and TRBJ1-1; D not resolved. Germline V lookup: CDR1 SGHTA, CDR2 FQGNSA. This CDR3 contains 14 residues. The V and J ends lost 6 bases and 1 base respectively, with 12 bases between them. CDR3 loop: CASRELIRNTEAFF. CDR3 in DNA: TGTGCCAGCAGGGAATTAATTAGGAACACTGAAGCTTTCTTT.